What follows are 30 T cell receptor beta chains derived from one specimen sequenced in a study of blood T cell repertoires in COVID-19. Here immunoSEQ multiplex PCR was the method, and the copy in TCRdb shows in-frame clones only, minus some. The sample includes about 26,000 clones, around 90% of them seen just once. The sample taken for sequencing was peripheral blood. These receptors all stem from a human donor in a cohort sampled during active COVID-19.

Written as DNA, the CDR3 is TGCGCCAGCAGTGAGAATCGACTAGCGGGAGGAGAGACCCAGTACTTC. Its translation: CASSENRLAGGETQYF. The chain has TRBV10-2 and TRBJ2-5; 13 bases are shared with TRBD2. The CDR3 contains 16 residues. Germline-derived CDR1 and CDR2 are WSHSY and SAAADI. V lost 2 bases and J lost 4; bases outside the gene matches: 4.

This clone was counted once. For the CDR3, the DNA is TGTGCCAGCAGCATAAATCAGCCCCAGCATTTT. Amino acid sequence: CASSINQPQHF. This chain connects TRBV9 to TRBJ1-5; D gene ambiguous. This CDR3 has 11 amino acids. In germline, CDR1 is SGDLS, CDR2 YYNGEE. Between the trimmed V and J ends, which lost 4 bases and 4 bases, there was a span of 3 bases. Complete variable domain (other parts from reference TRBV9 and TRBJ1-5): DSGVTQTPKHLITATGQRVTLRCSPRSGDLSVYWYQQSLDQGLQFLIQYYNGEERAKGNILERFSAQQFPDLHSELNLSSLELGDSALYFCASSINQPQHFGDGTRLSIL.

This clone was recorded only once. The CDR3 here is CASSPGLLGEQFF. CDR3 sequence (DNA): TGTGCCAGCTCCCCAGGGTTATTGGGTGAGCAGTTCTTC. The V gene is TRBV2, the J gene TRBJ2-1; the D gene is possibly TRBD1 (5 bases). Germline V gives CDR1 SNHLY, CDR2 FYNNEI. The CDR3 totals 13 residues. V was pared by 8 bases and J by 9 bases, with 17 bases between.

This clone has only a few counts. The chain employs TRBV6-5 and TRBJ1-4, with a tentative D call TRBD1 (5 bases). Per germline, CDR1 MNHEY and CDR2 SVGAGI. V lost 4 bases and J 3 bases, leaving 12 bases between the germline ends. The CDR3 extends over 15 amino acids. CDR3 in amino acids: CASSFQGLANEKLFF. As DNA, the CDR3 is TGTGCCAGCAGTTTCCAGGGTCTTGCTAATGAAAAACTGTTTTTT.

The gene calls are TRBV30 and TRBJ1-4; perhaps TRBD1 as D (5 bases). Germline V gene lookup returns CDR1 GTSNPN and CDR2 SVGIG (reference sequence). The CDR3 has 14 amino acids. Trimming pared 3 bases from V and 3 bases from J, leaving 11 bases between. CDR3 sequence: CAWRDGGSNEKLFF. The CDR3 DNA is TGTGCCTGGAGAGATGGGGGGTCTAATGAAAAACTGTTTTTT.

The chain carries TRBV28 and TRBJ2-6, with 8 positions matching TRBD1. Germline V CDR1 and CDR2: MDHEN, SYDVKM. The CDR3 totals 17 residues. After removal of 7 bases from V and 0 bases from J, the junction contained 8 bases not matched to a gene. CDR3 amino acids: CASTTGARPSGANVLTF. CDR3 bases: TGTGCCAGCACGACAGGGGCCCGCCCCTCTGGGGCCAACGTCCTGACTTTC.

As regards this clone: At the DNA level, this CDR3 is encoded by other sequences in the same sample as well. The chain joins TRBV19 to TRBJ2-5; 15 nucleotides match TRBD2. This CDR3 contains 16 residues. Germline trimming cut 6 bases from V and 5 bases from J; bases unmatched to any gene: 7. The germline gives CDR1 LNHDA, CDR2 SQIVND (reference sequence). The chain's CDR3 is CASSRTSGRAGETQYF. The CDR3 nucleotides read TGTGCCAGTAGCAGGACTAGCGGGAGGGCCGGGGAGACCCAGTACTTC.

The rearrangement uses TRBV6-4 and TRBJ2-3; 7 nucleotides match TRBD2. Trimming at V came to 6 bases and at J to 1 base, leaving 1 base not matched to a gene. The CDR3 is 13 amino acids. The V gene's germline CDR1 is MRHNA and CDR2 SNTAGT. CDR3 sequence (DNA): TGTGCCAGCAGCCGGGAGGGCACAGATACGCAGTATTTT. Amino acid sequence: CASSREGTDTQYF.

V gene TRBV27 combines with J gene TRBJ1-4; D unresolved. Trimming pared 2 bases from V and 8 bases from J, leaving 12 bases between. Germline V CDR1 and CDR2: MNHEY, SMNVEV (reference sequence). The CDR3 totals 14 residues. The CDR3 coding sequence is TGTGCCAGCAGTTTACGTCAGAGGGAGGAAAAACTGTTTTTT. This translates into CASSLRQREEKLFF.

V gene TRBV5-1 combines with J gene TRBJ2-5; 7 nucleotides line up with TRBD1. Germline CDR1 reads SGHRS; CDR2 reads YFSETQ. The CDR3 is 13 amino acids. Germline trimming cut 4 bases from V and 6 bases from J; bases unmatched to any gene: 6. CDR3 region: CASSTTGPKTQYF. The CDR3 coding sequence is TGCGCCAGCAGCACGACAGGGCCGAAGACCCAGTACTTC.

CDR3 loop: CASSIRGETQYF. DNA of the CDR3: TGTGCCAGCAGTATACGGGGAGAGACCCAGTACTTC. The chain carries TRBV27 and TRBJ2-5; D is possibly TRBD2 (5 bases). Germline CDR1 MNHEY, CDR2 SMNVEV (reference sequence). This CDR3 has 12 amino acids. Trimming cost V 5 bases and J 4 bases, with 8 bases left between them.

This clone appeared once. The CDR3 protein is CAWSNWGGSYEQYF. CDR3 DNA sequence: TGTGCCTGGTCAAATTGGGGGGGATCCTACGAGCAGTACTTC. This rearrangement joins TRBV5-4 to TRBJ2-7; 7 bases map to TRBD2. Trimming took 10 bases from V and 1 from J; bases not matched to a gene: 11. The CDR3 is 14 residues long. The germline gives CDR1 SGHNT, CDR2 YYREEE (reference sequence).

This clone was recorded once. The gene calls are TRBV10-3 and TRBJ2-7, with 8 bases identical to TRBD2. The trim removed 6 bases at V and 3 bases at J, leaving 4 bases unmatched. Germline loops: CDR1 ENHRY, CDR2 SYGVKD. The CDR3 is 13 amino acids. The CDR3 DNA is TGTGCCATCAGGGGGACTAGTGGCTACGAGCAGTACTTC. It codes for CAIRGTSGYEQYF.

The chain employs TRBV7-2 and TRBJ2-7, with D possibly matching TRBD1 (6 bases). The length of the CDR3 is 14 residues. V was pared by 0 bases and J by 1 base, with 7 bases between. Germline CDR1 SGHTA, CDR2 FQGNSA. The DNA for the CDR3 is TGTGCCAGCAGCTTAGCTAGGGGGTCCTACGAGCAGTACTTC. This translates into CASSLARGSYEQYF.

This clone has just one count. The rearrangement joins TRBV7-8 to TRBJ2-3, with D possibly TRBD2 on 7 matching bases. The CDR3 sequence is 15 residues long. Trimming cost V 6 bases and J 7 bases, with 20 bases left between them. CDR1 and CDR2 (germline): SGHVS, FQNEAQ. The CDR3 region is CASSTGGGYKNTQYF. The DNA of the CDR3 is TGTGCCAGCAGTACTGGGGGGGGCTACAAGAATACGCAGTATTTT. Complete variable domain (other parts from reference TRBV7-8 and TRBJ2-3): GAGVSQSPRYKVAKRGQDVALRCDPISGHVSLFWYQQALGQGPEFLTYFQNEAQLDKSGLPSDRFFAERPEGSVSTLKIQRTQQEDSAVYLCASSTGGGYKNTQYFGPGTRLTVL.

The chain is built from TRBV5-1 and TRBJ2-5; no reliable D call. In germline, CDR1 is SGHRS, CDR2 YFSETQ. The V and J ends lost 0 bases and 3 bases respectively, with 9 bases between them. CDR3 length equals 14 residues. The CDR3 region is CASSLVGSEETQYF. The DNA for the CDR3 is TGCGCCAGCAGCTTGGTGGGCAGTGAAGAGACCCAGTACTTC.

V and J are TRBV9 and TRBJ2-1, with 7 bases that match TRBD1. This CDR3 is 15 amino acids long. From germline, CDR1 is SGDLS and CDR2 YYNGEE. Germline trimming cut 0 bases from V and 3 bases from J; bases unmatched to any gene: 3. CDR3 amino acids: CASSVDGTDYNEQFF. The CDR3 DNA reads TGTGCCAGCAGCGTAGACGGGACAGACTACAATGAGCAGTTCTTC.

The gene calls are TRBV5-1 and TRBJ1-2; no firm D call. The germline V and J ends were trimmed by 2 bases and 2 bases, with 7 bases remaining between them. The CDR3 is made up of 13 amino acids. The germline V gene encodes CDR1 SGHRS and CDR2 YFSETQ. The CDR3 reads CASSFQENYGYTF. Written as DNA, the CDR3 is TGCGCCAGCAGCTTCCAGGAAAACTATGGCTACACCTTC.

The V call is TRBV7-9, the J call TRBJ2-1, with D tentatively TRBD2 (5 bases). Germline CDR1 reads SEHNR; CDR2 reads FQNEAQ (reference sequence). This CDR3 is built from 17 residues. Trimming left V 5 bases short and J 3 bases short, with 20 bases between. The CDR3 DNA reads as TGTGCCAGCAGCACCCGGACGGGGAGTGGGCTCTACAATGAGCAGTTCTTC. Its protein product is CASSTRTGSGLYNEQFF.

The table lists this clone with a few counts. The chain has TRBV7-3 and TRBJ2-7; 8 nucleotides agree with TRBD1. From germline, CDR1 is SGHTA and CDR2 FQGTGA. The CDR3 spans 14 residues. V shed 2 bases and J 7 bases; nucleotides not matched to a gene: 7. This CDR3 reads CASSLDAGGGEQYF. The CDR3 DNA reads as TGTGCCAGCAGCTTAGATGCAGGGGGCGGTGAGCAGTACTTC.

The rearrangement uses TRBV10-3 and TRBJ2-7, with D unresolved. The ends were cut back, 10 bases at V and 3 bases at J, with 16 bases in the middle. This CDR3 is built from 13 residues. Germline V lookup: CDR1 ENHRY, CDR2 SYGVKD. The CDR3 protein is CATSGLADYEQYF. The CDR3 DNA reads as TGTGCCACATCCGGCTTAGCCGACTACGAGCAGTACTTC.

V gene TRBV6-6 combines with J gene TRBJ1-2; D ambiguous. This CDR3 has 12 amino acids. Germline loops: CDR1 MNHNY, CDR2 SVGAGI (reference sequence). Trimming cost V 4 bases and J 7 bases, with 10 bases left between them. This chain's CDR3 is CASSSTSGGYTF. CDR3 in DNA: TGTGCCAGCAGTTCGACTTCGGGTGGCTACACCTTC.

The count of this clone is one. The gene calls are TRBV4-1 and TRBJ2-5, with 9 bases that match TRBD1. The germline V gene encodes CDR1 MGHRA and CDR2 YSYEKL. Trimming took 4 bases from V and 5 from J; bases not matched to a gene: 14. CDR3 length: 17 residues. This CDR3 is CASSRTGGAGMWETQYF. For the CDR3, the DNA is TGCGCCAGCAGCCGTACAGGGGGCGCAGGTATGTGGGAGACCCAGTACTTC.

The J gene is TRBJ2-6, the V gene TRBV18, with D possibly being TRBD1 (6 bases). Trimming pared 4 bases from V and 0 bases from J, leaving 7 bases between. This CDR3 is 15 amino acids long. Germline V gives CDR1 KGHSH, CDR2 LQKENI. The CDR3 reads CASSRTDSGANVLTF. Here the CDR3 DNA reads TGTGCCAGCTCACGGACAGACTCTGGGGCCAACGTCCTGACTTTC.

The chain carries TRBV5-1 and TRBJ2-7, with 7 bases that match TRBD1. The CDR3 is made up of 13 amino acids. J lost 6 bases, V lost 0 bases, and 3 bases had no gene match. Germline V CDR1 and CDR2: SGHRS, YFSETQ. The CDR3 reads CASSLDRGVEQYF. Here the CDR3 DNA reads TGCGCCAGCAGCTTGGACAGGGGTGTCGAGCAGTACTTC.

V gene TRBV7-9 combines with J gene TRBJ1-1; TRBD1 might be the D (6 bases). The V gene lost 4 bases and the J gene lost 6 bases, with 15 bases spanning the gap. CDR3 size: 14 residues. The germline V gene encodes CDR1 SEHNR and CDR2 FQNEAQ (reference sequence). CDR3 sequence: CASSSDSGVAEAFF. For the CDR3, the DNA is TGTGCCAGCAGCTCGGACAGTGGAGTGGCTGAAGCTTTCTTT. The full variable domain, in which reference TRBV7-9 and TRBJ1-1 provide the parts outside the CDR3, is DTGVSQNPRHKITKRGQNVTFRCDPISEHNRLYWYRQTLGQGPEFLTYFQNEAQLEKSRLLSDRFSAERPKGSFSTLEIQRTEQGDSAMYLCASSSDSGVAEAFFGQGTRLTVV.

In DNA, the CDR3 is TGCGCCAGCAGCTTGGGACTCGCGGGGGGGCTTCGGGGCGAGCAGTACTTC. It codes for CASSLGLAGGLRGEQYF. The rearrangement joins TRBV5-1 to TRBJ2-7; TRBD2 agrees at 9 bases. The CDR3 has 17 amino acids. Looked up from germline, CDR1 is SGHRS and CDR2 is YFSETQ. The J segment lost 6 bases and the V segment lost 0 bases, leaving 13 bases of the junction unmatched.

CDR3 bases: TGCGCCAGCAGCTTGGGACAAAGCAGCGGTGCAGATACGCAGTATTTT. This gives the protein CASSLGQSSGADTQYF. The chain carries TRBV5-1 and TRBJ2-3; D possibly corresponds to TRBD2 (5 bases). The CDR3 is made up of 16 amino acids. Trimming shortened V by 0 bases and J by 4 bases, and 15 bases separated the two germline ends. The germline gives CDR1 SGHRS, CDR2 YFSETQ.

V and J are TRBV2 and TRBJ1-1; possibly TRBD1 for D (6 bases). The CDR3 runs to 13 residues. Trimming took off 6 bases at V and 1 base at J, with 9 bases between the two ends. Germline V gene lookup returns CDR1 SNHLY and CDR2 FYNNEI. The CDR3 DNA follows: TGTGCCAGCAGGCTGGGACAGAACACTGAAGCTTTCTTT. Protein product: CASRLGQNTEAFF.

The chain couples TRBV4-2 to TRBJ2-7; 10 bases map to TRBD2. The J segment lost 6 bases and the V segment lost 1 base, leaving 12 bases of the junction unmatched. Germline CDR1 is LGHNA and CDR2 is YNFKEQ. CDR3 length: 17 residues. The CDR3 bases are TGTGCCAGCAGCCAAGGGGAGGTGGTAGCGGGAGGAGGCGAGCAGTACTTC. It specifies CASSQGEVVAGGGEQYF.